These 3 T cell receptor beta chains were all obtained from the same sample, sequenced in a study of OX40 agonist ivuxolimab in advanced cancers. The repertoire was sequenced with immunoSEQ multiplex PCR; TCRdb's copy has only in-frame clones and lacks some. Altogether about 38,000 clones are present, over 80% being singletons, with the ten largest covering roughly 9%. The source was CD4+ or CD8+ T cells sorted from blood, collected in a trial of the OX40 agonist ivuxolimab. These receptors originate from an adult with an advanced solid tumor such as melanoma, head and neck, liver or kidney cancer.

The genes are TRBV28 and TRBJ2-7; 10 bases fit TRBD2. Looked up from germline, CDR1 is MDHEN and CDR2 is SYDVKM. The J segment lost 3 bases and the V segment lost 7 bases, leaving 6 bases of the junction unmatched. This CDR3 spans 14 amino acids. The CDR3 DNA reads TGTGCCAGCATTCGGACTAGCGGCAGCTACGAGCAGTACTTC. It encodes CASIRTSGSYEQYF.

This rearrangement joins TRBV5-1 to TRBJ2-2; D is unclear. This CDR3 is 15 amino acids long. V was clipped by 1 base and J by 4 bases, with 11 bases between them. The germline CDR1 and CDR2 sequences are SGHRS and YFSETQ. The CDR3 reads CASSLWLSGTGELFF. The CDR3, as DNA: TGCGCCAGCAGCTTGTGGCTTTCGGGCACCGGGGAGCTGTTTTTT.

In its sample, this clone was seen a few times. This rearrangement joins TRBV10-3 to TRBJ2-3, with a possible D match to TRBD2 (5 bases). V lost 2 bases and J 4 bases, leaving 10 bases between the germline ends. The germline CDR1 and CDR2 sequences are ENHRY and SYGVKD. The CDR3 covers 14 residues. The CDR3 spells CAISEGGFADTQYF. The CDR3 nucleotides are TGTGCCATCAGTGAGGGAGGATTCGCAGATACGCAGTATTTT.